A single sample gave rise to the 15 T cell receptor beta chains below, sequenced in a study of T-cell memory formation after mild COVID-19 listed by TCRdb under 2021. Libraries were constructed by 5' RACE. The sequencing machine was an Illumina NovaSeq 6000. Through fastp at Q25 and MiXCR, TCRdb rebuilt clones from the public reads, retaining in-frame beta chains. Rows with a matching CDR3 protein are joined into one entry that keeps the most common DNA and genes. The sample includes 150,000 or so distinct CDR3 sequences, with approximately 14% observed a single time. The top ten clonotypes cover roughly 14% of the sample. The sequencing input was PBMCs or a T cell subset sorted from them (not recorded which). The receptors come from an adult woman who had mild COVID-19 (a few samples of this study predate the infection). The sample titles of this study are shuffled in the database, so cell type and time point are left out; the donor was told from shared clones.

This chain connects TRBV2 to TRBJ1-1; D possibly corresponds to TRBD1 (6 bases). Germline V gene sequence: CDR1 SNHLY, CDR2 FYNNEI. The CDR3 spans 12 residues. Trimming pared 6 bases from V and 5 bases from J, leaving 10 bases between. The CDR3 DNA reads TGTGCCAGCAGGAACAGGGAAACTGAAGCTTTCTTT. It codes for CASRNRETEAFF.

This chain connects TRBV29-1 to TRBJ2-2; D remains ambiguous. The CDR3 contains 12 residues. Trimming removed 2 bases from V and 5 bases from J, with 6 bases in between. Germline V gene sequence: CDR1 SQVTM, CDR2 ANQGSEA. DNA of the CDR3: TGCAGCGTTGAATTAGGAACCGGGGAGCTGTTTTTT. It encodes CSVELGTGELFF.

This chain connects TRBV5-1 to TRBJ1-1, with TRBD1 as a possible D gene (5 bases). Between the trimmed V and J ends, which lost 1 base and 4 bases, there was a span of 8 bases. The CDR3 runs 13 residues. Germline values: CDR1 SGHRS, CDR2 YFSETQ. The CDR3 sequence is CASSLYGATEAFF. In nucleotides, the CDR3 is TGCGCCAGCAGCTTGTATGGGGCCACTGAAGCTTTCTTT.

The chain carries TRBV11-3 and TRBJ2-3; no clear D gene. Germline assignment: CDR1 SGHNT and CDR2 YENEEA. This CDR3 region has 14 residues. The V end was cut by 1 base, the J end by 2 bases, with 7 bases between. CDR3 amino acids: CASSLAVNTDTQYF. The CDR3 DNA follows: TGTGCCAGCAGCTTAGCGGTCAACACAGATACGCAGTATTTT.

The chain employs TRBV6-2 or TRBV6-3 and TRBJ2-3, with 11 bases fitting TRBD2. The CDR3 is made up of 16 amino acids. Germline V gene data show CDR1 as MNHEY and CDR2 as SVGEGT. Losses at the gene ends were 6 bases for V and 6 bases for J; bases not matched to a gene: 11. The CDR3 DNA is TGTGCCAGCAGCCTTGGACTAGCGGGCCTCTGGGATACGCAGTATTTT. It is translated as CASSLGLAGLWDTQYF.

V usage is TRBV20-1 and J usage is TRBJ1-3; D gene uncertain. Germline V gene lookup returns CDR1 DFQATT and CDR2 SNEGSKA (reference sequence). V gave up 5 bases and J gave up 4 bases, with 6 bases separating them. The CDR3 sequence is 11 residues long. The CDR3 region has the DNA TGCAGTGCTTACTTAGGAAACACCATATATTTT. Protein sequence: CSAYLGNTIYF.

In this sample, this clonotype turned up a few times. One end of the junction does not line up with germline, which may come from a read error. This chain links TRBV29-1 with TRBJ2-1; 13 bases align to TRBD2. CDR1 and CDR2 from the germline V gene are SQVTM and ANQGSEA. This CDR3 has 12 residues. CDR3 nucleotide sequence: TGCAGCGTTGAAGGGGGCGGGACTAGCGGGGTCTTC. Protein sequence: CSVEGGGTSGVF.

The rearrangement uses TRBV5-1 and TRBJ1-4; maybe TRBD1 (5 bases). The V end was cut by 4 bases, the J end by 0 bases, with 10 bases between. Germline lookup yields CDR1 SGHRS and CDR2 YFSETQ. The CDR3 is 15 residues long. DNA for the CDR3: TGCGCCAGCAGCCATCAGGGAGCAACTAATGAAAAACTGTTTTTT. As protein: CASSHQGATNEKLFF. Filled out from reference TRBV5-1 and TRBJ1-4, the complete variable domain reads KAGVTQTPRYLIKTRGQQVTLSCSPISGHRSVSWYQQTPGQGLQFLFEYFSETQRNKGNFPGRFSGRQFSNSRSEMNVSTLELGDSALYLCASSHQGATNEKLFFGSGTQLSVL.

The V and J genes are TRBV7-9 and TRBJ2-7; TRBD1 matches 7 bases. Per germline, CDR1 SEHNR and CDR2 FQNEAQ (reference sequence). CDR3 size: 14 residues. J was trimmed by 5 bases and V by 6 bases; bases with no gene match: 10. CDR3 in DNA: TGTGCCAGCAGTCAGCCGGGACAGTTCCACGAGCAGTACTTC. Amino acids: CASSQPGQFHEQYF.

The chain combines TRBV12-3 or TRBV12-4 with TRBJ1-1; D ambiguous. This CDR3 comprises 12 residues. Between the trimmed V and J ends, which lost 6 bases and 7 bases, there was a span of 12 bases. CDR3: CASSSMRVEAFF. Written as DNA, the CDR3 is TGTGCCAGCAGCTCTATGCGAGTTGAAGCTTTCTTT.

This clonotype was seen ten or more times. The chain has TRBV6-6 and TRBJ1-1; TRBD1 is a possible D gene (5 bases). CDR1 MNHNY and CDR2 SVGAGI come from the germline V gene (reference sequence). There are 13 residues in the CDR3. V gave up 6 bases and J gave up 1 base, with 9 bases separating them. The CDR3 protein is CASSDGQNTEAFF. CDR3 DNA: TGTGCCAGCAGCGACGGACAGAACACTGAAGCTTTCTTT.

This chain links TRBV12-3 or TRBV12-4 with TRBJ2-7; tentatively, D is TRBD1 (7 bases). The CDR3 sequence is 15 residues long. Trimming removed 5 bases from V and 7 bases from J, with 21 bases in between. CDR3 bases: TGTGCCAGCAGTCATCGATCCCGACAGGGAGGAGAGCAGTACTTC. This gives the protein CASSHRSRQGGEQYF.

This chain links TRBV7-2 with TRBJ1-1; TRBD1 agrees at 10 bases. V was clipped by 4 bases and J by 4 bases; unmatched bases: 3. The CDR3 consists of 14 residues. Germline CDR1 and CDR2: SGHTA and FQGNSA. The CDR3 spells CASSSRTGGTEAFF. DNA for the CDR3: TGTGCCAGCAGCTCCAGGACAGGGGGCACTGAAGCTTTCTTT.

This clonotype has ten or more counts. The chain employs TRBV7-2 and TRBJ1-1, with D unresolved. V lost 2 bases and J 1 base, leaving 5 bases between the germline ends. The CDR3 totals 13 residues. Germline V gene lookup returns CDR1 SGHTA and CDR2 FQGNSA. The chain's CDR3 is CASSLTPNTEAFF. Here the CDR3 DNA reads TGTGCCAGCAGCTTAACCCCGAACACTGAAGCTTTCTTT.

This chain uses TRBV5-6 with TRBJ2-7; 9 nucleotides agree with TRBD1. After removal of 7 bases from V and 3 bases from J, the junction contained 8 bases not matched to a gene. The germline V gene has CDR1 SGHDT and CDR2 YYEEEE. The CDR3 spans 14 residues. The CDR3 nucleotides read TGTGCCAGCCAAGAACAGGGGGCGGTCTACGAGCAGTACTTC. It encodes CASQEQGAVYEQYF.